This T cell receptor beta chain was obtained from a study of blood T cell repertoires in COVID-19. As handled by the study authors: The authors estimated nucleated cell counts from reference gene primer amplification. Data came from immunoSEQ multiplex PCR; TCRdb stores just in-frame clones and leaves some out. V and J calls and clone size are given by that table; D and trimming were obtained from the DNA. The data contain 500,000 to 600,000 clones, around nine tenths of them singletons. The CDR3 is made up of 14 amino acids. V gave up 7 bases and J gave up 5 bases, with 15 bases separating them. Germline V gives CDR1 SNHLY, CDR2 FYNNEI.

The chain has TRBV2 and TRBJ1-3, with TRBD1 as a possible D gene (5 bases). Sequencing was done on a sample of peripheral blood. This receptor was identified in a woman aged 45-65 years with COVID-19, enrolled during active disease. The CDR3 sequence: CASTREGFRNTIYF. CDR3 nucleotides: TGTGCCAGCACCAGGGAAGGTTTTAGAAACACCATATATTTT.